There are a few counts of the clone carrying this TCR beta chain. This sample was taken from a study of blood T cell repertoires in COVID-19. TCRdb's table, derived via immunoSEQ multiplex PCR, lists solely in-frame clones and lacks some. The sample consists of almost 250,000 clones, around nine tenths of them appearing once. CDR1 is MNHEY, CDR2 SVGAGI, per germline. V was pared by 6 bases and J by 4 bases, with 2 bases of the junction left unmatched. The CDR3 has 13 residues. The specimen was PBMCs or T cells enriched from blood (not recorded which). The origin of this receptor is a woman aged 45-65 years who had recovered from COVID-19. The chain recombines TRBV6-5 with TRBJ1-5, with TRBD1 matching over 8 bases. CDR3 DNA sequence: TGTGCCAGCAGCAGGGACAGGAATCAGCCCCAGCATTTT. This translates into CASSRDRNQPQHF.